The entry below describes one T cell receptor beta chain. This sample stems from a study of cytomegalovirus exposure and HLA in healthy donors. The wider study: From HLA-typed donors, an early data release held about 85 million unique TCRs.

Germline CDR1 LNHNV, CDR2 YYDKDF (reference sequence). Trimming took 1 base from V and 5 from J, leaving 23 bases between them. The CDR3 spans 19 residues. Vbeta (60) and Jbeta (13) primers were used in the PCR. TCRdb's table, derived via immunoSEQ multiplex PCR, lists solely in-frame clones and lacks some. The repertoire holds around 100,000 clones, with about four fifths as singletons. The sample consisted of PBMCs. The chain recombines TRBV15 with TRBJ2-2; D is possibly TRBD2 (5 bases). This TCR came from a female donor in good health and CMV-seropositive. The CDR3 is CATSRVVVRAGPGTGELFF. The CDR3 DNA sequence: TGTGCCACCAGCAGAGTTGTGGTTCGGGCGGGCCCCGGTACCGGGGAGCTGTTTTTT.